This TCR beta chain was identified during a study of blood T cell repertoires in COVID-19. This CDR3 has 16 residues. CDR1 is LNHDA, CDR2 SQIVND, per germline (reference sequence). V lost 5 bases, J lost 4 bases, and 17 bases lay in between. Sequencing used immunoSEQ multiplex PCR; TCRdb keeps in-frame clones, though not all of them. This table has about 190,000 clones, around 78% appearing once. The clonotype was recovered from a woman older than 75 with active or convalescent COVID-19. What was sequenced was peripheral blood. This chain links TRBV19 with TRBJ1-4, with a weak D call TRBD1 (6 bases). CDR3 nucleotide sequence: TGTGCCAGTAGTCCACGCTCAGGGGCCTTTAATGAAAAACTGTTTTTT. The encoded protein is CASSPRSGAFNEKLFF. The full variable domain, with the rest looked up from reference TRBV19 and TRBJ1-4, is DGGITQSPKYLFRKEGQNVTLSCEQNLNHDAMYWYRQDPGQGLRLIYYSQIVNDFQKGDIAEGYSVSREKKESFPLTVTSAQKNPTAFYLCASSPRSGAFNEKLFFGSGTQLSVL.